A selection of T cell receptor beta chains follows, all from one sample in a study of shared clonotypes between healthy human individuals. The protocol was immunoSEQ multiplex PCR, while the TCRdb copy is restricted to in-frame clones and leaves out a portion. This repertoire shows about 2 million clones, less than 95% found once; its top ten account for 0.9% to 1.5%. Sequences were obtained from naive CD8+ T cells sorted from blood. The source of these receptors is a man aged 18 to 30 in good health. CDR3s include the opening cysteine and the closing phenylalanine or tryptophan. Each record gives: V gene, D gene, J gene, CDR3 DNA, CDR3 protein. D genes are given only for firm matches.

v_gene: TRBV18; d_gene: TRBD1; j_gene: TRBJ2-7; CDR3nt: TGTGCCAGCTCACCATCTCCGGGACAGGGATCCTACGAGCAGTACTTC; CDR3aa: CASSPSPGQGSYEQYF
v_gene: TRBV29-1; d_gene: -; j_gene: TRBJ2-1; CDR3nt: TGCAGCGTCAAAATGATGACCTACAATGAGCAGTTCTTC; CDR3aa: CSVKMMTYNEQFF
v_gene: TRBV15; d_gene: -; j_gene: TRBJ2-2; CDR3nt: TGTGCCACCAGCAGAGATGATCTATCGAACACCGGGGAGCTGTTTTTT; CDR3aa: CATSRDDLSNTGELFF
v_gene: TRBV27; d_gene: TRBD2; j_gene: TRBJ2-3; CDR3nt: TGTGCCAGCAGCGGGAGGACGACAGATACGCAGTATTTT; CDR3aa: CASSGRTTDTQYF
v_gene: TRBV9; d_gene: -; j_gene: TRBJ2-2; CDR3nt: TGTGCCAGCAGCAGCGGGACAACGAACACCGGGGAGCTGTTTTTT; CDR3aa: CASSSGTTNTGELFF
v_gene: TRBV28; d_gene: -; j_gene: TRBJ2-7; CDR3nt: TGTGCCAGCCATACTCACAGGGACACCTACGAGCAGTACTTC; CDR3aa: CASHTHRDTYEQYF
v_gene: TRBV4-1; d_gene: -; j_gene: TRBJ1-5; CDR3nt: TGCGCCAGCAGCCAAGATATTCACAGATCTAGCAATCAGCCCCAGCATTTT; CDR3aa: CASSQDIHRSSNQPQHF
v_gene: TRBV9; d_gene: -; j_gene: TRBJ2-7; CDR3nt: TGTGCCAGCAGCGTAGGGGTCCCGACCTACGAGCAGTACTTC; CDR3aa: CASSVGVPTYEQYF
v_gene: TRBV10-1; d_gene: -; j_gene: TRBJ2-7; CDR3nt: TGCGCCAGCAGTGAGTATGATCGGTTGGCTAGTACCTACGAGCAGTACTTC; CDR3aa: CASSEYDRLASTYEQYF
v_gene: TRBV30; d_gene: -; j_gene: TRBJ2-1; CDR3nt: TGTGCCTGGAGCTTACAGATTTACAATGAGCAGTTCTTC; CDR3aa: CAWSLQIYNEQFF
v_gene: TRBV27; d_gene: -; j_gene: TRBJ2-2; CDR3nt: TGTGCCAGCAAAGAGATGACAGAGCACGGGGAGCTGTTTTTT; CDR3aa: CASKEMTEHGELFF
v_gene: TRBV4-1; d_gene: -; j_gene: TRBJ2-3; CDR3nt: TGCGCCAGCAGCCCGGGAAACACAGATACGCAGTATTTT; CDR3aa: CASSPGNTDTQYF
v_gene: TRBV5-1; d_gene: -; j_gene: TRBJ1-1; CDR3nt: TGCGCCAGCAGTCCACTGCCGTTTGCGATGAACACTGAAGCTTTCTTT; CDR3aa: CASSPLPFAMNTEAFF
v_gene: TRBV13; d_gene: -; j_gene: TRBJ2-2; CDR3nt: TGTGCCAGCAGCTCCCAATCCGGGGAGCTGTTTTTT; CDR3aa: CASSSQSGELFF
v_gene: TRBV29-1; d_gene: TRBD1; j_gene: TRBJ2-1; CDR3nt: TGCAGCGTTGAAACACAGGGGGCCCGAACAATGGATGAGCAGTTCTTC; CDR3aa: CSVETQGARTMDEQFF